The 30 T cell receptor beta chains given below trace back to one sample, sequenced in a study of Graves' ophthalmopathy and Graves' hyperthyroidism. The sequenced template was RNA, covering the TCR beta CDR3 region. RT-PCR was first run with HTBI primers, then multiplex PCR in a second round. TCRdb re-analysed the multiplex PCR reads in MiXCR, keeping a single row per CDR3 protein. Of about half a million distinct CDR3 sequences listed, 13% to 15% are singletons. Sample: blood. These receptors originate from a woman aged 25 to 45 with Graves' ophthalmopathy.

In its sample, this clonotype was seen many times. V gene TRBV12-3 or TRBV12-4 combines with J gene TRBJ1-5, with 10 bases that match TRBD1. The CDR3 spans 14 residues. Unmatched junction bases numbered 5, after V lost 5 bases and J lost 7 bases. The DNA of the CDR3 is TGTGCCAGCAGTCTCGGGACAGGGGACCAGCCCCAGCATTTT. It specifies CASSLGTGDQPQHF.

This clonotype was picked up many times. V and J are TRBV6-2 or TRBV6-3 and TRBJ1-5; no firm D call. CDR3 size: 14 residues. The germline gives CDR1 MNHEY, CDR2 SVGEGT. Trimming cost V 6 bases and J 0 bases, with 9 bases left between them. The CDR3 bases are TGTGCCAGCAGCCATCGGAGTAGCAATCAGCCCCAGCATTTT. It translates to CASSHRSSNQPQHF.

This clonotype was found many times. The gene calls are TRBV20-1 and TRBJ2-7, with 7 bases that match TRBD1. Trimming took 4 bases from V and 3 from J; bases not matched to a gene: 3. The CDR3 totals 12 residues. The germline CDR1 and CDR2 sequences are DFQATT and SNEGSKA (reference sequence). CDR3 sequence: CSATGTDYEQYF. As DNA, the CDR3 is TGCAGTGCTACCGGGACAGACTACGAGCAGTACTTC.

Many counts were recorded for this clonotype. The CDR3 here is CASSGSEGHYGYTF. CDR3 nucleotide sequence: TGTGCCAGCAGCGGAAGTGAGGGGCACTATGGCTACACCTTC. J is TRBJ1-2 and V is TRBV7-9, with D possibly being TRBD1 (5 bases). The germline V and J ends were trimmed by 5 bases and 3 bases, with 13 bases remaining between them. Germline V gives CDR1 SEHNR, CDR2 FQNEAQ (reference sequence). The CDR3 contains 14 residues.

This clonotype was observed at least ten times. A single base separates this from a much larger clone, so it may be a read error. This rearrangement joins TRBV24-1 to TRBJ2-5, with TRBD1 as a possible D gene (6 bases). The CDR3 totals 13 residues. Looked up from germline, CDR1 is KGHDR and CDR2 is SFDVKD. Trimming shortened V by 7 bases and J by 3 bases, and 11 bases separated the two germline ends. CDR3: CATSQPGEETQYF. DNA of the CDR3: TGTGCCACCAGCCAGCCAGGGGAAGAGACCCAGTACTTC.

The chain's CDR3 is CSADFASGDKDEQYF. CDR3 bases: TGCAGTGCCGACTTCGCTAGCGGTGATAAGGACGAGCAGTACTTC. The J gene is TRBJ2-7, the V gene TRBV20-1, with 7 nucleotides matching TRBD2. V was clipped by 6 bases and J by 5 bases; unmatched bases: 16. The germline CDR1 and CDR2 sequences are DFQATT and SNEGSKA (reference sequence). The CDR3 has 15 residues.

This clonotype came up a few times. The rearrangement uses TRBV11-1 and TRBJ2-7; 7 bases match TRBD2. The CDR3 covers 17 residues. Trimming cost V 4 bases and J 4 bases; bases outside gene matches: 16. The germline V gene encodes CDR1 SGHAT and CDR2 FQDESV (reference sequence). This CDR3 reads CASSSSPGRGGLYEQYF. The CDR3 region has the DNA TGTGCCAGCAGCTCCTCCCCCGGGCGGGGAGGGCTATACGAGCAGTACTTC.

At least ten counts were recorded for this clonotype. The CDR3 DNA follows: TGCGCCAGCAGCTTGAGGACGGGGGCTGAAGCTTTCTTT. This encodes CASSLRTGAEAFF. The gene calls are TRBV5-1 and TRBJ1-1, with D possibly TRBD1 on 5 matching bases. Per the germline V gene, CDR1 is SGHRS and CDR2 is YFSETQ. The CDR3 has 13 amino acids. Trimming stripped 1 base from V and 6 bases from J, with 10 bases between.

The chain links TRBV24-1 to TRBJ2-2; the match to TRBD1 covers 9 bases. The germline gives CDR1 KGHDR, CDR2 SFDVKD. This CDR3 has 14 residues. With V trimmed by 7 bases and J by 5 bases, 4 bases remained unmatched. This CDR3 reads CATRGQGITGELFF. The CDR3 region has the DNA TGTGCCACCAGGGGACAGGGTATAACCGGGGAGCTGTTTTTT.

This clonotype was observed many times. The chain combines TRBV6-1 with TRBJ1-1; 9 bases match TRBD1. J gave up 4 bases and V 6 bases, and 9 bases lay outside the gene matches. Per germline, CDR1 MNHNS and CDR2 SASEGT. The CDR3 spans 15 residues. CDR3 DNA sequence: TGTGCCAGCAGCCCCGGTCGGGACAGGGTCACTGAAGCTTTCTTT. This sequence encodes CASSPGRDRVTEAFF.

This clonotype came up many times. The chain combines TRBV6-1 with TRBJ2-7, with 7 bases aligning to TRBD1. Germline trimming cut 4 bases from V and 3 bases from J; bases unmatched to any gene: 6. This CDR3 has 14 amino acids. CDR1 and CDR2 from the germline V gene are MNHNS and SASEGT. The CDR3 nucleotides read TGTGCCAGCAGTGTCCGGGACAGCATCTACGAGCAGTACTTC. Protein product: CASSVRDSIYEQYF.

This clonotype was found many times. At one end the junction does not follow the germline gene, possibly because of a read error. This rearrangement joins TRBV29-1 to TRBJ2-2; no clear D. CDR3 length: 12 residues. Germline CDR1 SQVTM, CDR2 ANQGSEA. The CDR3 is CGFGFNTGELFF. The CDR3 DNA follows: TGTGGGTTTGGATTCAACACCGGGGAGCTGTTTTTT.

This clonotype was counted only a few times. The chain has TRBV7-9 and TRBJ2-5, with 8 bases identical to TRBD1. V gave up 5 bases and J gave up 0 bases; unmatched junction bases: 5. The CDR3 is 15 amino acids. CDR1 and CDR2 (germline): SEHNR, FQNEAQ (reference sequence). The CDR3 is CASSLGQGYQETQYF. The CDR3 DNA reads as TGTGCCAGCAGCCTCGGACAGGGCTACCAAGAGACCCAGTACTTC.

This clonotype was counted at least ten times. The rearrangement joins TRBV24-1 to TRBJ2-2, with a possible D match to TRBD2 (6 bases). V was shortened by 3 bases and J by 6 bases, with 25 bases between the two germline ends. This CDR3 has 19 residues. Germline CDR1 reads KGHDR; CDR2 reads SFDVKD. CDR3 sequence reads: CATSDLQTGSDLMSGELFF. The CDR3 DNA is TGTGCCACCAGTGATCTACAAACCGGGAGCGACCTTATGTCCGGGGAGCTGTTTTTT.

This clonotype has at least ten counts. The genes are TRBV12-3 or TRBV12-4 and TRBJ1-2; D remains ambiguous. This CDR3 is 15 amino acids long. V was shortened by 5 bases and J by 7 bases, with 20 bases between the two germline ends. The CDR3 here is CASSDSGAERRGYTF. The CDR3 nucleotides read TGTGCCAGCAGTGACTCTGGCGCAGAGAGACGTGGCTACACCTTC.

This clonotype was observed a few times. V gene TRBV10-3 combines with J gene TRBJ1-2; D is ambiguous. V was cut by 4 bases and J by 0 bases, with 15 bases left in between. This CDR3 contains 16 residues. Per germline, CDR1 ENHRY and CDR2 SYGVKD. CDR3 DNA sequence: TGTGCCATCAGTGGACCGTTGGGAGGTTCTAACTATGGCTACACCTTC. Protein: CAISGPLGGSNYGYTF.

This clonotype was observed many times. The V gene is TRBV20-1, the J gene TRBJ1-5, with 8 bases matching TRBD1. Trimming cost V 3 bases and J 6 bases; bases outside gene matches: 4. The CDR3 has 13 amino acids. Germline CDR1 and CDR2: DFQATT and SNEGSKA (reference sequence). The CDR3, as DNA: TGCAGTGCTAGCCGGGACAGGACTCAGCCCCAGCATTTT. Protein sequence: CSASRDRTQPQHF.

Only a few counts were recorded for this clonotype. The rearrangement uses TRBV30 and TRBJ1-1; weak D call: TRBD1 (5 bases). Trimming removed 0 bases at V and 5 bases at J, with 22 bases between. This CDR3 spans 17 amino acids. CDR1 and CDR2 from the germline V gene are GTSNPN and SVGIG (reference sequence). The CDR3 region is CAWSVFLLSGGRTEAFF. Written as DNA, the CDR3 is TGTGCCTGGAGTGTATTTCTCCTTTCGGGGGGTAGAACTGAAGCTTTCTTT.

This clonotype was recorded many times. The chain combines TRBV27 with TRBJ1-2; D unclear. Trimming removed 6 bases from V and 8 bases from J, with 19 bases in between. Germline V lookup: CDR1 MNHEY, CDR2 SMNVEV (reference sequence). This CDR3 is 14 amino acids long. The CDR3 DNA is TGTGCCAGCAGCACCTCAATTGGGGAATCCGGCTACACCTTC. Translation gives CASSTSIGESGYTF.

The table lists this clonotype with many counts. The chain has TRBV7-6 and TRBJ1-1, with D hard to call. This CDR3 is built from 14 residues. Trimming took 4 bases from V and 4 from J, leaving 13 bases between them. CDR1 is SGHVS, CDR2 FNYEAQ, per germline. The CDR3 region is CASSYLQEGTEAFF. CDR3 sequence (DNA): TGTGCCAGCAGCTACCTCCAAGAAGGCACTGAAGCTTTCTTT.

This clonotype was picked up many times. The rearrangement uses TRBV20-1 and TRBJ1-1; tentative D call: TRBD1 (6 bases). Trimming removed 3 bases at V and 4 bases at J, with 15 bases between. Germline V CDR1 and CDR2: DFQATT, SNEGSKA (reference sequence). CDR3 length: 14 residues. In nucleotides, the CDR3 is TGCAGTGCTAGTAGATCAGGGGTCGGCACTGAAGCTTTCTTT. This gives the protein CSASRSGVGTEAFF.

This clonotype was seen a few times. J is TRBJ1-2 and V is TRBV5-1; D is unclear. Trimming stripped 2 bases from V and 0 bases from J, with 11 bases between. CDR3 size: 15 residues. Germline V CDR1 and CDR2: SGHRS, YFSETQ. The CDR3 here is CASSFTAETNYGYTF. CDR3 sequence (DNA): TGCGCCAGCAGCTTCACCGCCGAGACTAACTATGGCTACACCTTC.

This clonotype was recorded many times. The CDR3 DNA reads as TGTGCCAGCAGGACCATATTTAGAGGGGCAAACCCCGGGGGGCAGTACTTC. Translating it yields CASRTIFRGANPGGQYF. This sequence joins TRBV28 and TRBJ2-7, with D possibly matching TRBD2 (6 bases). In germline, CDR1 is MDHEN, CDR2 SYDVKM. V lost 6 bases and J 9 bases, leaving 30 bases between the germline ends. CDR3 length equals 17 residues. Supplemented by reference TRBV28 and TRBJ2-7, the full variable domain reads DVKVTQSSRYLVKRTGEKVFLECVQDMDHENMFWYRQDPGLGLRLIYFSYDVKMKEKGDIPEGYSVSREKKERFSLILESASTNQTSMYLCASRTIFRGANPGGQYFGPGTRLTVT.

The chain has TRBV12-3 or TRBV12-4 and TRBJ1-2; D remains unclear. The CDR3 runs to 13 residues. V dropped 3 bases and J dropped 4 bases, with 9 bases sitting between them. The CDR3 sequence is CASSFLHRYGYTF. CDR3 coding DNA: TGTGCCAGCAGTTTCTTACATCGCTATGGCTACACCTTC.

The chain recombines TRBV6-1 with TRBJ1-5, with a tentative D call TRBD1 (5 bases). There are 15 residues in the CDR3. V lost 6 bases and J 0 bases, leaving 12 bases between the germline ends. Germline CDR1 reads MNHNS; CDR2 reads SASEGT. CDR3: CASRLRQSSNQPQHF. The CDR3 nucleotides are TGTGCCAGCAGACTTCGACAGAGTAGCAATCAGCCCCAGCATTTT.

This clonotype was recorded at least ten times. The chain employs TRBV30 and TRBJ2-7; tentatively, D is TRBD2 (5 bases). CDR1 is GTSNPN, CDR2 SVGIG, per germline (reference sequence). This CDR3 has 12 residues. V was pared by 0 bases and J by 3 bases, with 6 bases between. The CDR3 sequence is CAWSVEGYEQYF. The CDR3 DNA sequence: TGTGCCTGGAGTGTAGAGGGCTACGAGCAGTACTTC.

This clonotype has at least ten counts. The V gene is TRBV11-1, the J gene TRBJ2-7; D unclear. Between the trimmed V and J ends, which lost 1 base and 0 bases, there was a span of 13 bases. The CDR3 is 16 amino acids. CDR1 is SGHAT and CDR2 is FQDESV in the germline V gene (reference sequence). The CDR3 loop reads CASSLVSARYSYEQYF. The CDR3 DNA reads as TGTGCCAGCAGCTTAGTGTCGGCCAGGTACTCCTACGAGCAGTACTTC.

This clonotype was picked up many times. CDR3 nucleotides: TGTGCCAGTAGTATTTTGGCAGGGGAGGGCTACGAGCAGTACTTC. Translated: CASSILAGEGYEQYF. V gene TRBV19 combines with J gene TRBJ2-7, with D possibly matching TRBD2 (7 bases). The germline CDR1 and CDR2 sequences are LNHDA and SQIVND (reference sequence). CDR3 length: 15 amino acids. V was clipped by 3 bases and J by 3 bases, with 15 bases between them.

At least ten counts were recorded for this clonotype. The V gene is TRBV28, the J gene TRBJ1-1, with TRBD1 identical over 7 bases. From germline, CDR1 is MDHEN and CDR2 SYDVKM. With V trimmed by 6 bases and J by 0 bases, 4 bases remained unmatched. CDR3 size: 14 residues. The CDR3 loop reads CASSWGQMNTEAFF. Written as DNA, the CDR3 is TGTGCCAGCAGCTGGGGACAGATGAACACTGAAGCTTTCTTT.

This clonotype was counted at least ten times. The gene calls are TRBV2 and TRBJ1-2, with D perhaps matching TRBD1 (5 bases). Between the trimmed V and J ends, which lost 4 bases and 7 bases, there was a span of 16 bases. The CDR3 extends over 14 amino acids. Germline CDR1 and CDR2: SNHLY and FYNNEI. The CDR3 sequence is CASSGDLGGRGYTF. CDR3 DNA: TGTGCCAGCAGTGGTGACTTGGGGGGTCGTGGCTACACCTTC.